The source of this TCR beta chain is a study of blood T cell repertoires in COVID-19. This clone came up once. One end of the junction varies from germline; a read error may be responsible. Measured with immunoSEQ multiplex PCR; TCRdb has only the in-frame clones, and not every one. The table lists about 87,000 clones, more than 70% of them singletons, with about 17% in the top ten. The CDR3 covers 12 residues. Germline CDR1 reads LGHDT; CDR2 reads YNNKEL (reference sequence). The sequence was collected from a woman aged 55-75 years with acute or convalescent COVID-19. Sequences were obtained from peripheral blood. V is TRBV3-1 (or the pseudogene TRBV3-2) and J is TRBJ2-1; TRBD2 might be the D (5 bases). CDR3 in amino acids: CASSYRTEEEVF. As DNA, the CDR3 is TGTGCCAGCAGCTACCGGACGGAGGAAGAGGTCTTC.